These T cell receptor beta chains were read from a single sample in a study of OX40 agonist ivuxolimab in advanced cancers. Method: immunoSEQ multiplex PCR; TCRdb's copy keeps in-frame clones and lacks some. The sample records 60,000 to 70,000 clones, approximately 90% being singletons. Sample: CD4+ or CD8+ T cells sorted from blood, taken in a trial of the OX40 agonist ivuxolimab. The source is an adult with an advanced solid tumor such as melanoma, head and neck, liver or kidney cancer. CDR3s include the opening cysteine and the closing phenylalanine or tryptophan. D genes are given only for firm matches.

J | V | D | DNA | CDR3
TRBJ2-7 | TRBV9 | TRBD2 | TGTGCCAGCAGCGAAGCCGGGACTACAACCTACGAGCAGTACTTC | CASSEAGTTTYEQYF
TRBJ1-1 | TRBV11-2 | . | TGTGCCAGCAGCCTAATCCGGGGCACTGAAGCTTTCTTT | CASSLIRGTEAFF
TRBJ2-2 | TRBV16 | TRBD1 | TGTGCCAGCAGCCAATGGAGCCAGGGGGCGAACACCGGGGAGCTGTTTTTT | CASSQWSQGANTGELFF
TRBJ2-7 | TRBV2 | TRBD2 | TGTGCCAGCAGTGAAGCACACCGGGAGGATGGCGACGAGCAGTACTTC | CASSEAHREDGDEQYF
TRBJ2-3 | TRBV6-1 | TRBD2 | TGTGCCAGCAGTGAATGGAGTAGCGGGAGTTCTGATACGCAGTATTTT | CASSEWSSGSSDTQYF
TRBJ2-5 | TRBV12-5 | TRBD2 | TGTGCTAGTGGCATAGGACTAGTAGAGACCCAGTACTTC | CASGIGLVETQYF
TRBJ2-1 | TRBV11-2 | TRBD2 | TGTGCCAGCACCTTAGAGCCGACTAGCGGTTACAATGAGCAGTTCTTC | CASTLEPTSGYNEQFF
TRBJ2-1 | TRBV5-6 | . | TGTGCCAGCAGCTTGGCCTTTTTGAATCGATACTCCTACAATGAGCAGTTCTTC | CASSLAFLNRYSYNEQFF
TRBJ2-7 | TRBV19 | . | TGTGCCAGTAGTATAACGACAGGAACCCTTGGCTACGAGCAGTACTTC | CASSITTGTLGYEQYF
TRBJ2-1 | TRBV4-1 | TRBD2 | TGCGCCAGCAGCCACACTAGCGGGAGTGGGAATGAGCAGTTCTTC | CASSHTSGSGNEQFF
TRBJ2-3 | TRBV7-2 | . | TGTGCCAGCAGCGAAGGGGAGTCTAGCACAGATACGCAGTATTTT | CASSEGESSTDTQYF
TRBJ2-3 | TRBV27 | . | TGTGCCAGCAGCGGGACCATAGGCGCAGATACGCAGTATTTT | CASSGTIGADTQYF
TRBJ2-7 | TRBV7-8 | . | TGTGCCAGCAGCTTAGTTGGTTACGAGCAGTACTTC | CASSLVGYEQYF
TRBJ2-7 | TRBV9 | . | TGTGCCAGCAGCGTAGGAGAGACTAGCTCCTACGAGCAGTACTTC | CASSVGETSSYEQYF
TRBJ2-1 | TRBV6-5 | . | TGTGCCAGCAGTCCCCGCCGGAATGAGCAGTTCTTC | CASSPRRNEQFF
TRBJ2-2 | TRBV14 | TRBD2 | TGTGCCAGCAGCCAAGTCTCTAGCGGGAGTCCCGGGGAGCTGTTTTTT | CASSQVSSGSPGELFF
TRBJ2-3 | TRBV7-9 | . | TGTGCCAGCAGCTTAGCCGACTACCAGGGCGTGGCAGATACGCAGTATTTT | CASSLADYQGVADTQYF
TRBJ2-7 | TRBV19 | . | TGTGCCAGCCGGTCCCCAGGAACCTACGAGCAGTACTTC | CASRSPGTYEQYF